This TCR beta chain was documented in a study of CD8 T cells in ankylosing spondylitis. Findings and caveats of the study: With a CD8+ phenotype, disease-linked clones were relatively rare in peripheral blood. A TCR beta motif of roughly eight highly homologous variants appeared characteristic of ankylosing spondylitis blood.

V lost 0 bases and J 6 bases, leaving 14 bases between the germline ends. There are 16 residues in the CDR3. Germline V gene lookup returns CDR1 ENHRY and CDR2 SYGVKD. About this clonotype: Its specificity is unknown.

TCRdb processed the 5' RACE reads anew with MiXCR; each CDR3 protein has one entry. The sample carries almost 400,000 distinct CDR3 sequences, more than 20% recorded once. The origin of this receptor is a male donor with ankylosing spondylitis. J is TRBJ2-2 and V is TRBV10-3, with D tentatively TRBD2 (5 bases). Sequenced: blood, either unsorted or a sorted T cell fraction (not recorded which). The chain's CDR3 is CAISESSSPGAGELFF. Written as DNA, the CDR3 is TGTGCCATCAGTGAGTCGTCTAGCCCGGGTGCCGGGGAGCTGTTTTTT.